The next 10 T cell receptor beta chains were all read from a single sample in a study of cytomegalovirus exposure and HLA in healthy donors. Primers: 60 Vbeta forward and 13 Jbeta reverse. TCRdb's copy holds only in-frame clones and misses some; the assay was immunoSEQ multiplex PCR. In the table there are around 35,000 clones, roughly 81% of which are singletons. The sequenced sample was PBMCs. The receptors were sampled from a woman aged 40-49 years in good health and CMV-seronegative.

V gene TRBV6-5 combines with J gene TRBJ2-7; 7 bases are a match to TRBD1. V trimming: 6 bases; J trimming: 2 bases; junction bases outside the gene matches: 7. Germline values: CDR1 MNHEY, CDR2 SVGAGI. The CDR3 has 14 residues. The CDR3, as DNA: TGTGCCAGCAGCCCCTGGGACAGACCCTACGAGCAGTACTTC. It translates to CASSPWDRPYEQYF.

The J gene is TRBJ2-5, the V gene TRBV4-2, with D possibly TRBD1 on 6 matching bases. The CDR3 length is 13 residues. Germline values: CDR1 LGHNA, CDR2 YNFKEQ. Trimming shortened V by 5 bases and J by 5 bases, and 12 bases separated the two germline ends. CDR3 nucleotides: TGTGCCAGCAGCAACAGGGATTTGGAGACCCAGTACTTC. Encoded protein: CASSNRDLETQYF.

In its sample, this clone was seen once. The rearrangement uses TRBV7-9 and TRBJ2-5, with 9 bases matching TRBD1. The V gene end was trimmed by 5 bases and the J gene end by 4 bases; junction bases not matched to a gene: 8. Germline loops: CDR1 SEHNR, CDR2 FQNEAQ (reference sequence). The CDR3 is 15 amino acids. The CDR3 DNA reads as TGTGCCAGCAGCCGGACGACAGGGGGGCGAGAGACCCAGTACTTC. Translating it yields CASSRTTGGRETQYF.

In this sample, this clone turned up a few times. The J gene is TRBJ2-5, the V gene TRBV7-9; 8 positions agree with TRBD2. Germline trimming cut 6 bases from V and 4 bases from J; bases unmatched to any gene: 13. Germline values: CDR1 SEHNR, CDR2 FQNEAQ (reference sequence). The CDR3 runs 16 residues. CDR3 sequence: CASRQKPGLEIETQYF. CDR3 in DNA: TGTGCCAGCAGGCAAAAACCGGGACTAGAGATAGAGACCCAGTACTTC.

In DNA form, the CDR3 reads TGTGCCAGCACCAAAGGGGTGAGGACCGGGGAGCTGTTTTTT. Its translation: CASTKGVRTGELFF. The chain links TRBV2 to TRBJ2-2; D is possibly TRBD1 (5 bases). Germline CDR1 reads SNHLY; CDR2 reads FYNNEI. The V end lost 7 bases, the J end lost 5 bases, and 14 bases lay between the germline ends. CDR3 length: 14 residues.

This clone has just one count. No conserved phenylalanine or tryptophan ends this CDR3, so it is likely a read error. The CDR3 DNA is TGTGCCACCTCCCCCTCAAGCTCCTATAATTCACCCCTCCACCTT. The encoded protein is CATSPSSSYNSPLHL. J is TRBJ1-6 and V is TRBV27; D ambiguous. Trimming removed 10 bases from V and 0 bases from J, with 13 bases in between. This CDR3 region has 15 residues. From germline, CDR1 is MNHEY and CDR2 SMNVEV (reference sequence).

The chain combines TRBV2 with TRBJ1-1; D is possibly TRBD1 (6 bases). Germline-derived CDR1 and CDR2 are SNHLY and FYNNEI. The CDR3 covers 13 residues. The germline V and J ends were trimmed by 10 bases and 3 bases, with 15 bases remaining between them. CDR3 sequence: CATHPQGHTEAFF. The DNA of the CDR3 is TGTGCCACCCATCCACAGGGTCACACTGAAGCTTTCTTT.

V is TRBV5-6 and J is TRBJ1-1; tentatively, D is TRBD1 (5 bases). This CDR3 comprises 18 residues. V lost 0 bases and J 0 bases, leaving 18 bases between the germline ends. The germline CDR1 and CDR2 sequences are SGHDT and YYEEEE. The CDR3 DNA reads TGTGCCAGCAGCTTGGTGGGACTCTCAAGCGGGTTGAACACTGAAGCTTTCTTT. Protein sequence: CASSLVGLSSGLNTEAFF.

The gene calls are TRBV2 and TRBJ1-4, with 10 bases fitting TRBD1. J gave up 5 bases and V 6 bases, and 3 bases lay outside the gene matches. CDR1 and CDR2 (germline): SNHLY, FYNNEI. This CDR3 contains 14 residues. CDR3 in DNA: TGTGCCAGCAGAACGGGACAGGGGAATGAAAAACTGTTTTTT. Protein product: CASRTGQGNEKLFF.

The chain uses TRBV5-1 and TRBJ1-1; tentative D call: TRBD1 (6 bases). Looked up from germline, CDR1 is SGHRS and CDR2 is YFSETQ. Trimming removed 4 bases at V and 1 base at J, with 11 bases between. CDR3 size: 14 residues. The CDR3 protein is CASSAGQPNTEAFF. The CDR3 DNA reads as TGCGCCAGCAGCGCCGGACAGCCGAACACTGAAGCTTTCTTT.